This paragraph covers one TCR beta chain sequence. Its specificity is not known. Sequenced by immunoSEQ multiplex PCR; TCRdb stores in-frame clones only, minus some. This table has 18,000 or so clones, under 80% appearing once. The data were obtained in a study of somatic mutations in cytotoxic T cells in rheumatoid arthritis. Findings and caveats of the study: Greater age accompanied higher CD8+ clonality in rheumatoid arthritis patients, a pattern that was absent in healthy controls. Nothing was done to adjust for multiple comparisons when TRBV07 showed up slightly less in rheumatoid arthritis patients.

Women made up under 65% of the healthy controls, who were blood donors with a median age of approximately 54 years (range about 21-75). Flow cytometry served to check the purity of CD4+ and CD8+ cells, which were isolated by positive magnetic bead selection. The CDR3 is 17 residues long. Germline assignment: CDR1 SGHKS and CDR2 YYEKEE (reference sequence). The junction had 18 bases not matched to a gene; V was cut back by 6 bases and J by 5 bases. This receptor was obtained from a man aged 60 to 75 in good health. This chain links TRBV5-5 with TRBJ2-7; 9 bases align to TRBD1. Sequenced sample: CD8+ T cells sorted from blood. CDR3 nucleotide sequence: TGTGCCAGCATCCCCAACTCGCCGTGGACAGGGGTCGACGAGCAGTACTTC. It is translated as CASIPNSPWTGVDEQYF. Full variable domain (missing parts from reference TRBV5-5 and TRBJ2-7): DAGVTQSPTHLIKTRGQQVTLRCSPISGHKSVSWYQQVLGQGPQFIFQYYEKEERGRGNFPDRFSARQFPNYSSELNVNALLLGDSALYLCASIPNSPWTGVDEQYFGPGTRLTVT.